The clone carrying this T cell receptor (beta chain) has just one count. The antigen is not known. Produced via immunoSEQ multiplex PCR; TCRdb's table is partial and in-frame only. The profile shows tens of thousands of clones, around 90% of them singletons. This entry is derived from a study of PD-1 blockade in classical Hodgkin lymphoma. General study findings and limits: CD4+ TCR diversity, unlike CD8+, rose significantly by C4D1. Anyone who began nivolumab under 1 year after ASCT was excluded. Newly diagnosed patients had baseline TCR diversity that was reportedly lower than that of healthy donors.

Time point noted: cycle 4 day 1 (C4D1), after around six weeks of nivolumab. Patients all relapsed after autologous stem cell transplantation, and there was variation in brentuximab vedotin exposure. Thawed PBMCs were the source of CD4+ T cells, purified by magnetic negative selection. Best overall response was complete response, partial response or progressive disease in these relapsed/refractory classical Hodgkin lymphoma patients. This clonotype originated in a human donor with classical Hodgkin lymphoma. The starting material was CD4+ T cells from blood, obtained before the fourth cycle of nivolumab.

The CDR3 bases are TGCGCCAGCAGCCCCGCGACTAGCGGTCCCTACGAGCAGTACTTC. It is translated as CASSPATSGPYEQYF. The chain is built from TRBV5-1 and TRBJ2-7, with 9 bases matching TRBD2. The V segment lost 4 bases and the J segment 2 bases; nucleotides outside the gene matches: 7. Germline V CDR1 and CDR2: SGHRS, YFSETQ. The CDR3 consists of 15 residues. Full variable domain (missing parts from reference TRBV5-1 and TRBJ2-7): KAGVTQTPRYLIKTRGQQVTLSCSPISGHRSVSWYQQTPGQGLQFLFEYFSETQRNKGNFPGRFSGRQFSNSRSEMNVSTLELGDSALYLCASSPATSGPYEQYFGPGTRLTVT.